The present T cell receptor (beta chain) was sequenced within a study of OX40 agonist ivuxolimab in advanced cancers. Study details: Patients were dosed with the agonistic anti-OX40 (CD134) antibody ivuxolimab. Patients assigned to dose escalation were diagnosed with hepatocellular carcinoma, melanoma, renal cell or head and neck cancer.

The protocol was immunoSEQ multiplex PCR, while the TCRdb copy is restricted to in-frame clones and leaves out a portion. The sample lists around 100,000 clones, approximately 89% occurring once. The V end lost 5 bases, the J end lost 6 bases, and 12 bases lay between the germline ends. The CDR3 loop spans 13 amino acids. CDR1 is SGHVS, CDR2 FNYEAQ, per germline. This material consisted of CD4+ or CD8+ T cells sorted from blood, taken in a trial of the OX40 agonist ivuxolimab. V is TRBV7-6 and J is TRBJ2-3, with D maybe TRBD2 (5 bases). The sequence was collected from an adult with an advanced solid tumor such as melanoma, head and neck, liver or kidney cancer. CDR3 in amino acids: CASSPGPGDTQYF. The CDR3 region has the DNA TGTGCCAGCAGCCCCGGGCCGGGGGATACGCAGTATTTT. The variable domain in full, with the rest retrieved from reference TRBV7-6 and TRBJ2-3, is GAGVSQSPRYKVTKRGQDVALRCDPISGHVSLYWYRQALGQGPEFLTYFNYEAQQDKSGLPNDRFSAERPEGSISTLTIQRTEQRDSAMYRCASSPGPGDTQYFGPGTRLTVL.